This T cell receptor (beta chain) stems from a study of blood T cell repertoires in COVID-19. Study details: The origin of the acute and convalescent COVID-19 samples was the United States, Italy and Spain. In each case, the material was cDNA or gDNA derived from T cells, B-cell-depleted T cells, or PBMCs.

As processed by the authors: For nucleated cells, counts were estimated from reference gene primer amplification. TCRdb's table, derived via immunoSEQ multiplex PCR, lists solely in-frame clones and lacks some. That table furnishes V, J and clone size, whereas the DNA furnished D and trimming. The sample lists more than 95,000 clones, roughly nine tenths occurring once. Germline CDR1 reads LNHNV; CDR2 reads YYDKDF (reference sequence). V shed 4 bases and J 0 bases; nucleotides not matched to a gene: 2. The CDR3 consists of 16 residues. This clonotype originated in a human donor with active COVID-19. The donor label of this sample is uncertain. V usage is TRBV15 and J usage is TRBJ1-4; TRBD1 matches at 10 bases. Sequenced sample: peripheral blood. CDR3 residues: CATSKGQGATNEKLFF. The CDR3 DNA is TGTGCCACCAGCAAAGGACAGGGGGCAACTAATGAAAAACTGTTTTTT.